This T cell receptor (beta chain) was profiled in a study of Ad26.COV2.S vaccination and SARS-CoV-2 variants. Data came from immunoSEQ multiplex PCR; TCRdb stores just in-frame clones and leaves some out. The sample has around 400,000 clones; 83% are singletons. Germline assignment: CDR1 SEHNR and CDR2 FQNEAQ (reference sequence). The CDR3 length is 13 residues. Trimming shortened V by 6 bases and J by 7 bases, and 15 bases separated the two germline ends. The treatment: some 19 received Ad26.COV2.S at low or high dose, single or two shots; several received placebo; per-sample allocation not given. On day 63 after the first injection, vaccine and placebo recipients gave samples.

The chain links TRBV7-9 to TRBJ2-5; D is possibly TRBD1 or TRBD2 (5 bases each). The receptor was isolated from a person aged 18-60 years who received the Ad26.COV2.S COVID-19 vaccine or a placebo. This specimen was peripheral blood, taken in a trial of Ad26.COV2.S vaccine versus placebo. The CDR3 DNA reads as TGTGCCAGCAGTCCCGGGACCCAGGGGACCCAGTACTTC. Its protein is CASSPGTQGTQYF.